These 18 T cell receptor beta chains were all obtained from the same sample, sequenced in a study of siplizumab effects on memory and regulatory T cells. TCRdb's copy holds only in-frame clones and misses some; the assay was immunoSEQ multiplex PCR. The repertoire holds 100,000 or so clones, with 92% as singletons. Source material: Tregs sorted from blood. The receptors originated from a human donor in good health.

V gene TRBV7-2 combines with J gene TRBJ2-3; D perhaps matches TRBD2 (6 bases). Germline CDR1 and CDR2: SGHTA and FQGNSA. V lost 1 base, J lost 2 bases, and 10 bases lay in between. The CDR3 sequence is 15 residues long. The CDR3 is CASSLDPSATDTQYF. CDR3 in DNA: TGTGCCAGCAGCTTAGATCCTAGCGCCACAGATACGCAGTATTTT.

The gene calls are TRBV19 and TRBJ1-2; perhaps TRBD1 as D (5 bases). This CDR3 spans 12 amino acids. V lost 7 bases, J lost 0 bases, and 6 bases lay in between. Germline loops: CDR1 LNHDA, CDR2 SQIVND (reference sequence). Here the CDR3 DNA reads TGTGCCAGTATGACAGCTAACTATGGCTACACCTTC. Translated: CASMTANYGYTF.

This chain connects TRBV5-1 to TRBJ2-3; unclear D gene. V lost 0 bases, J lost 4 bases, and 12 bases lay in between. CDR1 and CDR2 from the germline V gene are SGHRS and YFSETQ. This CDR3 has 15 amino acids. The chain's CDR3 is CASSLASGPPDTQYF. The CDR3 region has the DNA TGCGCCAGCAGCTTGGCTTCAGGCCCTCCAGATACGCAGTATTTT.

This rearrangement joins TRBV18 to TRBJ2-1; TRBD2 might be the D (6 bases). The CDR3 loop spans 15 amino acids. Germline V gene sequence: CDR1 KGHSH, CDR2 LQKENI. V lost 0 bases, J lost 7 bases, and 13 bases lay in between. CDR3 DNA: TGTGCCAGCTCACCACCGAGTCGGGAGATTAATGAGCAGTTCTTC. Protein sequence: CASSPPSREINEQFF.

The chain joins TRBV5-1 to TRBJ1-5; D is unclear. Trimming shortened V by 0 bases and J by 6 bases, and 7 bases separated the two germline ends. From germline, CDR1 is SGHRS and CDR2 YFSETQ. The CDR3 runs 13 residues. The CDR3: CASSLAGGQPQHF. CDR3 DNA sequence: TGCGCCAGCAGCTTGGCCGGTGGTCAGCCCCAGCATTTT.

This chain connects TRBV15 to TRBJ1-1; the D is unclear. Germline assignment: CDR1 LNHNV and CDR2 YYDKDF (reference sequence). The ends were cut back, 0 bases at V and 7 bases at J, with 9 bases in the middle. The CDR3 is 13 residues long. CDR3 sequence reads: CATSRDWTFEAFF. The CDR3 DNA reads TGTGCCACCAGCAGAGATTGGACCTTTGAAGCTTTCTTT.

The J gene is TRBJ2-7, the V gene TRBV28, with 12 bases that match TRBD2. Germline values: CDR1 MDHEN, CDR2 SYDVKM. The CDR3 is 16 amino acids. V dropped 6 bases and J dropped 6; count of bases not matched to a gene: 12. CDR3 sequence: CASRLMGLAGRGEQYF. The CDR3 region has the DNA TGTGCCAGCAGGCTCATGGGACTAGCGGGTCGAGGCGAGCAGTACTTC. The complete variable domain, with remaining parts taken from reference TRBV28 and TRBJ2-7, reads DVKVTQSSRYLVKRTGEKVFLECVQDMDHENMFWYRQDPGLGLRLIYFSYDVKMKEKGDIPEGYSVSREKKERFSLILESASTNQTSMYLCASRLMGLAGRGEQYFGPGTRLTVT.

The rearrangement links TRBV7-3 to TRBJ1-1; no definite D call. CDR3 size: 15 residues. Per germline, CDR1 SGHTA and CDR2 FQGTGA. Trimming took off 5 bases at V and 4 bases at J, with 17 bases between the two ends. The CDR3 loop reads CASSPSGLSSTEAFF. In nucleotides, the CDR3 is TGTGCCAGCAGCCCCTCCGGGCTCTCCAGCACTGAAGCTTTCTTT.

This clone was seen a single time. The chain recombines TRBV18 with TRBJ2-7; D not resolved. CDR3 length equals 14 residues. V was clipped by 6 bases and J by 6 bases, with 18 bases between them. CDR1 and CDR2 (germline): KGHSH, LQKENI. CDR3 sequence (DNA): TGTGCCAGCTCCGAGATGTCCAGCCGCACCGAGCAGTACTTC. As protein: CASSEMSSRTEQYF. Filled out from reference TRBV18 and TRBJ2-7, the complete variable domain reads NAGVMQNPRHLVRRRGQEARLRCSPMKGHSHVYWYRQLPEEGLKFMVYLQKENIIDESGMPKERFSAEFPKEGPSILRIQQVVRGDSAAYFCASSEMSSRTEQYFGPGTRLTVT.

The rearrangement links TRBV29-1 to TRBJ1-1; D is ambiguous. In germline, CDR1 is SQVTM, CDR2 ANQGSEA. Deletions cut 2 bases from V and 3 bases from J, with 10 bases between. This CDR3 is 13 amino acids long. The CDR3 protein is CSVENSLDTEAFF. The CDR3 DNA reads TGCAGCGTTGAAAACAGCCTGGACACTGAAGCTTTCTTT.

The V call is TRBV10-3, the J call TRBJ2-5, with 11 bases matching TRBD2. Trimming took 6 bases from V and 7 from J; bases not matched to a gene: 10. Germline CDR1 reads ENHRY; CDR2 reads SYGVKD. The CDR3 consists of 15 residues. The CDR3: CAISAGTSGLGTQYF. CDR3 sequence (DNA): TGTGCCATCAGCGCCGGGACTAGCGGCCTGGGGACCCAGTACTTC.

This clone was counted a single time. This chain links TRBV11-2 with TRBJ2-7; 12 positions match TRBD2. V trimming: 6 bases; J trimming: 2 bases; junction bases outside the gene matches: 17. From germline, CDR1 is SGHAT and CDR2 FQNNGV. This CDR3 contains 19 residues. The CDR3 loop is CASSLWTTSGSGETYEQYF. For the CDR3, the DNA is TGTGCCAGCAGTCTTTGGACGACTAGCGGGAGCGGAGAAACCTACGAGCAGTACTTC.

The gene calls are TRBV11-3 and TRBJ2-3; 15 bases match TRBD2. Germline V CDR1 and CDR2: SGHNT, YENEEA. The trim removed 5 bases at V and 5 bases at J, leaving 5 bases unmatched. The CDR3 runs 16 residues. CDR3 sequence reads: CASSMGLAGGIDTQYF. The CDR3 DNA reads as TGTGCCAGCAGCATGGGACTAGCGGGAGGTATAGATACGCAGTATTTT.

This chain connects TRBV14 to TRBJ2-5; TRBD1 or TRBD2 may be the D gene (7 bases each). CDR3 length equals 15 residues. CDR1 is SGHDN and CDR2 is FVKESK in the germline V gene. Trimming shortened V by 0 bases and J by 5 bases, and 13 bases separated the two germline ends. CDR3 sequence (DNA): TGTGCCAGCAGCCAAGATAGACAGGGAGGGGAGACCCAGTACTTC. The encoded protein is CASSQDRQGGETQYF.

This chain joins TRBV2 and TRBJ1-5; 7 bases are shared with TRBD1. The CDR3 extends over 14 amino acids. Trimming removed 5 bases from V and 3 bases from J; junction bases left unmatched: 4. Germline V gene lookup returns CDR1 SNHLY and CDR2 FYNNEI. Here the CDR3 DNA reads TGTGCCAGCAGTCGACAGGGTTCCAATCAGCCCCAGCATTTT. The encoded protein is CASSRQGSNQPQHF.

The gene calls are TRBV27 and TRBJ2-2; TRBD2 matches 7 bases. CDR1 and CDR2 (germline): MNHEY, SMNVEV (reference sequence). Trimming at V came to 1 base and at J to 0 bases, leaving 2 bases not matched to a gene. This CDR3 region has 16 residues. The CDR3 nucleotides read TGTGCCAGCAGTTTATATGGGAGGGCGAACACCGGGGAGCTGTTTTTT. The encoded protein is CASSLYGRANTGELFF.

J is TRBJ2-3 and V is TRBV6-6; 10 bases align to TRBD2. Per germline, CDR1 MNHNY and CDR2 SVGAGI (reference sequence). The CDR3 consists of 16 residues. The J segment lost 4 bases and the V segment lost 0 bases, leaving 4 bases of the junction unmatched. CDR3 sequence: CASSYSLAGVADTQYF. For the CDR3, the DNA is TGTGCCAGCAGTTACTCGCTAGCGGGAGTAGCAGATACGCAGTATTTT.

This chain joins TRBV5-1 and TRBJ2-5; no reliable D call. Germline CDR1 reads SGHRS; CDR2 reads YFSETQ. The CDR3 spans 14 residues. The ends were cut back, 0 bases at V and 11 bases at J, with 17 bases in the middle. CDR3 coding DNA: TGCGCCAGCAGCTTGGACCGGACCCACACGTCTCAGTACTTC. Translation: CASSLDRTHTSQYF.